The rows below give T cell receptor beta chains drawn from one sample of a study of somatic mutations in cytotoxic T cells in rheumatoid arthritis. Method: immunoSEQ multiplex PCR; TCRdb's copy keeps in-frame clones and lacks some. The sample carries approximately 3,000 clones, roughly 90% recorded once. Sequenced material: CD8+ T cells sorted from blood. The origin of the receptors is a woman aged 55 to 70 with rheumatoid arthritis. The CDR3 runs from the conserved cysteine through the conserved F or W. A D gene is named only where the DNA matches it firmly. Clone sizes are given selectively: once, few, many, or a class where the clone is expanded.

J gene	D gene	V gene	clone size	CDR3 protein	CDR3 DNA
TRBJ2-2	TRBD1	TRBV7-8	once	CASRSTGGSGELFF	TGTGCCAGCAGATCGACAGGGGGGTCCGGGGAGCTGTTTTTT
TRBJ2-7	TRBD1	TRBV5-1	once	CASSLTTGSPPNYEQYF	TGCGCCAGCAGCCTTACGACAGGGAGCCCCCCGAACTACGAGCAGTACTTC
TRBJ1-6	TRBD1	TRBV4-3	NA	CASSPYRQGSYNSPLHF	TGCGCCAGCAGCCCATACCGACAGGGCTCCTATAATTCCCCCCTCCACTTT
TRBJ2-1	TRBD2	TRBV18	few	CASSHFSREAHYNEQFF	TGTGCCAGCTCACATTTCTCCCGGGAGGCCCACTACAATGAGCAGTTCTTC
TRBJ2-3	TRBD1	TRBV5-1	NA	CASSLGTGVTPRDTQYF	TGCGCCAGCAGCTTGGGGACAGGGGTCACCCCTCGAGATACGCAGTATTTT
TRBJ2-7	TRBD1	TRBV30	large	CAWSAGDRPYEQYF	TGTGCCTGGAGTGCAGGGGACAGACCCTACGAGCAGTACTTC
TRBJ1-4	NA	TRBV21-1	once	CASTIPCATNEKLFF	TGTGCCAGCACCATACCCTGCGCAACTAATGAAAAACTGTTTTTT
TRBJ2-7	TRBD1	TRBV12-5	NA	CASGWRTGIEQYF	TGTGCTAGTGGTTGGAGGACAGGGATCGAGCAGTACTTC
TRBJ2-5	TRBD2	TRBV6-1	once	CASSEQLAGTSYQETQYF	TGTGCCAGCAGTGAACAACTAGCGGGGACGTCGTACCAAGAGACCCAGTACTTC
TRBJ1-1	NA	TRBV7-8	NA	CASSLEPHTEAFF	TGTGCCAGCAGCTTGGAGCCGCACACTGAAGCTTTCTTT
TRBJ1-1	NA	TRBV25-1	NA	CASSEYGVAEAFF	TGTGCCAGCAGTGAATACGGGGTGGCTGAAGCTTTCTTT
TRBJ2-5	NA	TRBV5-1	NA	CASRPGHPQETQYF	TGCGCCAGCAGGCCGGGACACCCCCAAGAGACCCAGTACTTC
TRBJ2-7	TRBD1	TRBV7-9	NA	CASSPPDRFYEQYF	TGTGCCAGCAGCCCTCCGGACAGGTTCTACGAGCAGTACTTC
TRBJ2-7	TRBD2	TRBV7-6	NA	CASSLGGGRSGTYEQYF	TGTGCCAGCAGCTTAGGGGGGGGGAGGTCAGGCACCTACGAGCAGTACTTC
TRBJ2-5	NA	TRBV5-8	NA	CASSLRLLETQYF	TGTGCCAGCAGCCTCAGGTTGTTGGAGACCCAGTACTTC
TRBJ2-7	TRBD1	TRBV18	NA	CASSPGQGGNAEYEQYF	TGTGCCAGCTCACCTGGACAGGGTGGGAATGCCGAGTACGAGCAGTACTTC
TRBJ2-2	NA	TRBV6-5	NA	CASSPSGGNTGELFF	TGTGCCAGCAGCCCTTCCGGGGGAAACACCGGGGAGCTGTTTTTT
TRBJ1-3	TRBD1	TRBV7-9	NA	CASSHQGDGNTIYF	TGTGCCAGCAGCCACCAGGGGGATGGAAACACCATATATTTT
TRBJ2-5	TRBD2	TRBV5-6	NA	CASSLLVGLAQETQYF	TGTGCCAGCAGCTTGTTGGTAGGACTAGCCCAAGAGACCCAGTACTTC
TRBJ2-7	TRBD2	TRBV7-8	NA	CASSLLAGSYEQYF	TGTGCCAGCAGCTTACTAGCGGGATCCTACGAGCAGTACTTC
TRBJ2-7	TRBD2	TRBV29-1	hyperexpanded	CSVVSSGAAIRYEQYF	TGCAGCGTTGTCTCTAGCGGGGCAGCTATCCGCTACGAGCAGTACTTC
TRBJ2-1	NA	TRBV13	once	CASTIRTPWNEQFF	TGTGCCAGCACCATTCGGACTCCTTGGAATGAGCAGTTCTTC
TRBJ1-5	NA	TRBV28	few	CASSLVREGNQPQHF	TGTGCCAGCAGTTTAGTCAGGGAAGGCAATCAGCCCCAGCATTTT
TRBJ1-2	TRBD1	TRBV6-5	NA	CASSLGQGFRSGYTF	TGTGCCAGCAGCCTCGGACAGGGGTTTAGGAGTGGCTACACCTTC
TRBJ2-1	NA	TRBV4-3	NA	CASSQEHAPYNEQFF	TGCGCCAGCAGCCAAGAGCACGCGCCCTACAATGAGCAGTTCTTC
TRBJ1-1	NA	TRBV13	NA	CASSRRVEAFF	TGTGCCAGCAGCCGCAGGGTTGAAGCTTTCTTT
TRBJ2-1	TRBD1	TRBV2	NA	CASSSLHPLGTGDYNEQFF	TGTGCCAGCAGTTCTTTGCACCCCCTCGGGACAGGAGACTACAATGAGCAGTTCTTC
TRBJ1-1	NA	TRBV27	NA	CASSPGWSNTEAFF	TGTGCCAGCAGTCCCGGGTGGTCGAACACTGAAGCTTTCTTT
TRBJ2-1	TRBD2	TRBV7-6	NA	CASSPQRGDNEQFF	TGTGCCAGCAGCCCCCAGCGGGGGGACAATGAGCAGTTCTTC
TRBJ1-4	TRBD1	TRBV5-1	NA	CASSSGTGGEKLFF	TGCGCCAGCAGCTCTGGGACAGGGGGGGAAAAACTGTTTTTT
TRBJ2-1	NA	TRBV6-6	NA	CASSYSGDEQFF	TGTGCCAGCAGTTACTCCGGTGATGAGCAGTTCTTC
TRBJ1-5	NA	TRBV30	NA	CAWSVHQNQPQHF	TGTGCCTGGAGTGTACACCAGAATCAGCCCCAGCATTTT
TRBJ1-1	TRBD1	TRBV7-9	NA	CASSFSGNLAGQGNTEAFF	TGTGCCAGCAGCTTTTCGGGGAACTTAGCGGGACAGGGGAACACTGAAGCTTTCTTT
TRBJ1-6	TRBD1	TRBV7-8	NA	CASSPRDSLYNSPLHF	TGTGCCAGCAGCCCGCGGGACAGCCTCTATAATTCACCCCTCCACTTT
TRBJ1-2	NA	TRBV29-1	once	CSVVGATGQTYGYTF	TGCAGCGTTGTCGGGGCGACAGGACAAACGTATGGCTACACCTTC
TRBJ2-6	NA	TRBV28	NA	CASSFLLGAGSLRSGANVLTF	TGTGCCAGCAGTTTCCTTCTAGGGGCCGGTAGTCTTAGGTCTGGGGCCAACGTCCTGACTTTC
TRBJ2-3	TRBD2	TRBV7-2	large	CASTAQAGSPADTQYF	TGTGCCAGCACCGCCCAAGCGGGGTCTCCGGCTGACACGCAGTATTTT
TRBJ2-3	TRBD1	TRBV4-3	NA	CASSQDPDRGSIDTQYF	TGCGCCAGCAGCCAAGATCCGGACAGGGGTTCGATAGATACGCAGTATTTT
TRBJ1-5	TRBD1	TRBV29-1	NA	CSVAAGGTDQPQHF	TGCAGCGTTGCGGCAGGGGGCACAGATCAGCCCCAGCATTTT
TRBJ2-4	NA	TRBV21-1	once	CASSAREAAPSPEYF	TGTGCCAGCAGCGCCCGAGAGGCAGCTCCCAGCCCGGAGTACTTC
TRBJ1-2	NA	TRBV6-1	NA	CASSEGPGINYGYTF	TGTGCCAGCAGTGAAGGTCCAGGGATTAACTATGGCTACACCTTC
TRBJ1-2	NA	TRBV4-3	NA	CASSQDRAGLNYGYTF	TGCGCCAGCAGCCAAGACCGGGCAGGGCTTAACTATGGCTACACCTTC